The rows below give T cell receptor beta chains drawn from one sample of a study of T cells in Graves' hyperthyroidism and ophthalmopathy. TCRdb re-analysed the multiplex PCR reads in MiXCR, keeping a single row per CDR3 protein. The sample comprises more than 300,000 distinct CDR3 sequences, about 18% of which are singletons, and more than 30% rests with the top ten. The sample was blood. These receptors were obtained from a woman in her twenties or thirties with Graves' hyperthyroidism that later progressed to Graves' ophthalmopathy. Both conserved end residues are part of each CDR3. The order of the fields is J gene, V gene, clone size, D gene, CDR3 DNA, CDR3 protein. D genes are given only for firm matches. Clone size is given for some rows only: seen once, a few or many times, or a class if the clone is expanded.

TRBJ1-1	TRBV19	NA	NA	TGTGCCAGTAGTATAGGGGGCTCGGAGTACACTGAAGCTTTCTTT	CASSIGGSEYTEAFF
TRBJ1-2	TRBV28	NA	TRBD1	TGTGCCAGCAGTTTCCCCTTTAGGAACAGGGGTAACTATGGCTACACCTTC	CASSFPFRNRGNYGYTF
TRBJ1-4	TRBV20-1	NA	NA	TGCAGTGCTAGAGTTCGGGGCGAAAAACTGTTTTTT	CSARVRGEKLFF
TRBJ2-5	TRBV20-1	many	NA	TGCAGTGCTAGTAGATTCCCGTTCGGCGACCAGTACTTC	CSASRFPFGDQYF
TRBJ2-7	TRBV28	NA	TRBD1	TGTGCCAGCAGTTTATCTCGGGACAGGACGAGGAACGAGCAGTACTTC	CASSLSRDRTRNEQYF
TRBJ1-2	TRBV27	many	TRBD1	TGTGCCAGCAGTTTATCGGGACAGGGTTCTTACTATGGCTACACCTTC	CASSLSGQGSYYGYTF
TRBJ1-2	TRBV6-1	NA	TRBD1	TGTGCCACCGTTCAAAAGAGGGACAGTGGCTACACCTTC	CATVQKRDSGYTF
TRBJ1-1	TRBV19	few	NA	TGTGCCAGTAGTATGTGGGTGAACACTGAAGCTTTCTTT	CASSMWVNTEAFF
TRBJ2-3	TRBV29-1	many	TRBD2	TGCAGCGTTGAACGGTCTAGCGGGAGTTTAGATACGCAGTATTTT	CSVERSSGSLDTQYF
TRBJ2-7	TRBV3-1	many	TRBD2	TGTGCCAGCAGCCAATCGGGACTAAAAGCCTACGAGCAGTACTTC	CASSQSGLKAYEQYF
TRBJ1-1	TRBV5-1	NA	NA	TGCGCCAGCAGGGAGGCCGTGAACACTGAAGCTTTCTTT	CASREAVNTEAFF
TRBJ2-5	TRBV2	many	NA	TGTGCCGGTTCCCGGGCCCAAGGGGAGACCCAGTACTTC	CAGSRAQGETQYF
TRBJ2-7	TRBV2	many	TRBD1	TGTGCCAGCAGTCCACAGGGGGCCTCCTACGAGCAGTACTTC	CASSPQGASYEQYF
TRBJ2-6	TRBV4-2	few	NA	TGTGCCAGCAGCCAAGATCAGGTCAGGGCTGGGGCCAACGTCCTGACTTTC	CASSQDQVRAGANVLTF
TRBJ1-3	TRBV15	few	NA	TGTGCCACCAGCAGGCGACAGGTTCTAATCGGGGACTCTGGAAACACCATATATTTT	CATSRRQVLIGDSGNTIYF
TRBJ1-1	TRBV10-1	few	TRBD1	TGCGCCAGCAGTGAGGACAGGGGGCGGACTGAAGCTTTCTTT	CASSEDRGRTEAFF
TRBJ2-7	TRBV24-1	NA	NA	TGTGCCACCAGTGATTTAGTCCGGTACAGGGACCCCGAGCAGTACTTC	CATSDLVRYRDPEQYF
TRBJ2-1	TRBV4-2	NA	TRBD2	TGTGCCAGCAGCCAAGAATCGACTAGCGCCTACAATGAGCAGTTCTTC	CASSQESTSAYNEQFF
TRBJ2-5	TRBV6-1	few	TRBD1	TGTGCCAGCAGACGGACAGGACAAGAGACCCAGTACTTC	CASRRTGQETQYF
TRBJ2-1	TRBV20-1	NA	NA	TGCAGTGCTAGAGACCCCCGGGGTAACAATGAGCAGTTCTTC	CSARDPRGNNEQFF
TRBJ2-1	TRBV6-5	once	NA	TGTGCCAGCAGTTACGGCCGGGATTTCTACAATGAGCAGTTCTTC	CASSYGRDFYNEQFF
TRBJ2-1	TRBV7-2	many	TRBD1	TGTGCCAGCAGCTTGGGGACAGGGACGCCCGCCATTGAGCAGTTCTTC	CASSLGTGTPAIEQFF
TRBJ2-5	TRBV19	few	NA	TGTGCCAGTAGTATAAGGGGTCGGAGAGGGTCTGGGGAGACCCAGTACTTC	CASSIRGRRGSGETQYF
TRBJ1-1	TRBV7-9	few	TRBD1	TGTGCCAGCAGCTGGGACAGTATGAACACTGAAGCTTTCTTT	CASSWDSMNTEAFF
TRBJ2-1	TRBV10-3	NA	TRBD2	TGTGCCATCAGCGGGCCAGCGGGATTCTACAATGAGCAGTTCTTC	CAISGPAGFYNEQFF
TRBJ2-1	TRBV12-3/TRBV12-4	NA	TRBD2	TGTGCCAGCAGGGTGACTAGCGGGGGGTACAATGAGCAGTTCTTC	CASRVTSGGYNEQFF
TRBJ2-5	TRBV5-4	few	TRBD1	TGTGCCAGCAGCGCCCGAGGGGGCGCGGGAGAGACCCAGTACTTC	CASSARGGAGETQYF
TRBJ2-7	TRBV12-3/TRBV12-4	NA	NA	TGTGCCAGCAGTCCGTTCTCTCTTAGCTCCTACGAGCAGTACTTC	CASSPFSLSSYEQYF
TRBJ1-1	TRBV20-1	many	NA	TGCAGTGCTAGAGGGGACTTCAAAGTAGCTGAAGCTTTCTTT	CSARGDFKVAEAFF
TRBJ2-5	TRBV27	many	NA	TGTGCCAGCAAGGAACTCTTCGCGGAGACCCAGTACTTC	CASKELFAETQYF
TRBJ2-1	TRBV20-1	many	TRBD2	TGCAGTGCTCGATCGGCGGGGGGAAACAATGAGCAGTTCTTC	CSARSAGGNNEQFF
TRBJ2-1	TRBV10-3	many	NA	TGTGCCATCAGTGAAACTAGCTCGTATAGCAATGAGCAGTTCTTC	CAISETSSYSNEQFF
TRBJ1-4	TRBV15	many	TRBD1	TGTGCCACCAGCAGAGGCGGACAGGGGAAGGAAAAACTGTTTTTT	CATSRGGQGKEKLFF
TRBJ2-7	TRBV25-1	NA	NA	TGTGCCAGCAGTGGGCCCGTCCACGAGCAGTACTTC	CASSGPVHEQYF
TRBJ2-7	TRBV11-2	many	NA	TGTGCCAGCAGCTTAGACAGGGGGGACTACGAGCAGTACTTC	CASSLDRGDYEQYF
TRBJ2-4	TRBV3-1	NA	TRBD1	TGTGCCAGCAGCCAAGTCGGGACAGGGGTGTACTTC	CASSQVGTGVYF
TRBJ1-1	TRBV10-3	NA	NA	TGTGCCATCATGGAAGGGGAACAGACACAGAACACTGAAGCTTTCTTT	CAIMEGEQTQNTEAFF
TRBJ2-3	TRBV2	once	TRBD2	TGTGCCAGCACCCACCCAGGAGCGGGAGGGGGCACAGATACGCAGTATTTT	CASTHPGAGGGTDTQYF
TRBJ2-7	TRBV20-1	many	NA	TGCAGTGCTAGGGCCCAAGAGGGAACCCTCTACGAGCAGTACTTC	CSARAQEGTLYEQYF
TRBJ1-6	TRBV3-1	NA	NA	TGTGCCAGCAGCCAAGTTCCGGGGGCCGGTTCACCCCTCCACTTT	CASSQVPGAGSPLHF
TRBJ2-3	TRBV2	many	NA	TGTGCCAGCAGTGAGTCAGTCGGGGATACGCAGTATTTT	CASSESVGDTQYF
TRBJ1-2	TRBV27	many	NA	TGTGCCAGCAGTTTAGCGGTTGACAGCAACTATGGCTACACCTTC	CASSLAVDSNYGYTF
TRBJ1-1	TRBV3-1	many	NA	TGTGCCAGCACCCCGGAGATGGTGGGGGGAGGCACTGAAGCTTTCTTT	CASTPEMVGGGTEAFF
TRBJ2-2	TRBV18	few	NA	TGTGCCAGCTCACCCGTCGGACTGGCCGGGGAGCTGTTTTTT	CASSPVGLAGELFF
TRBJ1-5	TRBV24-1	NA	NA	TGTGCCACCAGTGTCGGTGGTTTCGGGAGCAATCAGCCCCAGCATTTT	CATSVGGFGSNQPQHF
TRBJ2-1	TRBV14	many	NA	TGTGCCAGCAGCCAAATGGATGAGCAGTTCTTC	CASSQMDEQFF
TRBJ1-6	TRBV6-8	many	NA	TGTGCCAGCCGTCCTAAGAGGGACAACAGTAGCTCCTATAATTCACCCCTCCACTTT	CASRPKRDNSSSYNSPLHF
TRBJ1-2	TRBV6-1	many	NA	TGTGCCAGCAGTGGGGGGTCTGCCTATGGCTACACCTTC	CASSGGSAYGYTF